The 14 T cell receptor beta chains below come from one sample, sequenced in a study of T cells in localized non-small cell lung cancer. Profiling relied on immunoSEQ multiplex PCR, and the TCRdb table lists in-frame clones only, not all of them. This table has about 52,000 clones, approximately 90% appearing once. Specimen: peripheral blood, collected before any cancer treatment. These receptors all come from a male donor aged 60 or over with stage III squamous cell lung carcinoma.

V and J are TRBV5-1 and TRBJ2-1; tentatively, D is TRBD1 (6 bases). The CDR3 consists of 13 residues. Trimming shortened V by 2 bases and J by 5 bases, and 8 bases separated the two germline ends. Per germline, CDR1 SGHRS and CDR2 YFSETQ. CDR3 loop: CASSFGQNNEQFF. CDR3 bases: TGCGCCAGCAGCTTCGGACAGAACAATGAGCAGTTCTTC.

The genes are TRBV19 and TRBJ1-3, with 12 bases lining up with TRBD1. Germline V gene sequence: CDR1 LNHDA, CDR2 SQIVND (reference sequence). After removal of 5 bases from V and 3 bases from J, the junction contained 14 bases not matched to a gene. This CDR3 spans 19 amino acids. The CDR3 loop reads CASSPAAGQGARYGNTIYF. The CDR3 DNA is TGTGCCAGTAGTCCAGCGGCGGGACAGGGGGCGCGGTATGGAAACACCATATATTTT.

The V call is TRBV6-1, the J call TRBJ2-2; D is perhaps TRBD1 (6 bases). CDR1 is MNHNS and CDR2 is SASEGT in the germline V gene. The CDR3 covers 15 residues. Trimming took off 6 bases at V and 2 bases at J, with 13 bases between the two ends. The CDR3 DNA reads TGTGCCAGCAGGACCGGGACACTTAACACCGGGGAGCTGTTTTTT. Its translation is CASRTGTLNTGELFF.

This sequence joins TRBV5-1 and TRBJ2-1; 14 bases match TRBD2. In germline, CDR1 is SGHRS, CDR2 YFSETQ. V shed 3 bases, J shed 8 bases, and the junction held 4 bases outside the gene matches. CDR3 size: 15 residues. The DNA of the CDR3 is TGCGCCAGCAGCTCGGGGACTAGCGGGGGCGATGAGCAGTTCTTC. Residues: CASSSGTSGGDEQFF.

The CDR3 nucleotides read TGTGCCAGCAGTTTAGGGGGGGCCTCCAAACCAGAAGCTTTCTTT. Its translation is CASSLGGASKPEAFF. The chain carries TRBV6-5 and TRBJ1-1, with D perhaps TRBD1 (6 bases). There are 15 residues in the CDR3. V was clipped by 4 bases and J by 8 bases, with 20 bases between them. Germline CDR1 is MNHEY and CDR2 is SVGAGI.

The V call is TRBV6-5, the J call TRBJ2-1; TRBD1 agrees at 8 bases. V shed 0 bases, J shed 9 bases, and the junction held 10 bases outside the gene matches. The CDR3 has 16 residues. The germline V gene has CDR1 MNHEY and CDR2 SVGAGI. CDR3 bases: TGTGCCAGCAGTTACTCGGCTGGGCAGGGGGCACTTGAGCAGTTCTTC. This gives the protein CASSYSAGQGALEQFF.

J is TRBJ1-4 and V is TRBV2, with D uncertain. CDR3 length: 14 amino acids. V dropped 6 bases and J dropped 1 base, with 9 bases sitting between them. CDR1 is SNHLY and CDR2 is FYNNEI in the germline V gene. CDR3 amino acids: CASRMAGTNEKLFF. Here the CDR3 DNA reads TGTGCCAGCAGGATGGCAGGAACTAATGAAAAACTGTTTTTT.

This chain links TRBV5-6 with TRBJ1-2; the match to TRBD1 covers 9 bases. The ends lost 4 bases at V and 12 bases at J; junction bases unmatched: 19. Germline CDR1 is SGHDT and CDR2 is YYEEEE. There are 16 residues in the CDR3. This chain's CDR3 is CASSAGSGQGLFRDTF. The CDR3 nucleotides are TGTGCCAGCAGCGCCGGCAGCGGACAGGGGCTCTTTAGAGACACCTTC.

In its sample, this clone was seen a few times. The V call is TRBV18, the J call TRBJ1-1; no clear D gene. CDR1 is KGHSH and CDR2 is LQKENI in the germline V gene. The CDR3 is made up of 12 amino acids. V shed 0 bases and J shed 8 bases, with 7 bases lying between them. CDR3 DNA: TGTGCCAGCTCACCACCGTTACAAGAAGCTTTCTTT. Residues: CASSPPLQEAFF.

The chain is built from TRBV4-3 and TRBJ1-5; 7 bases are a match to TRBD1. This CDR3 has 15 residues. Germline V CDR1 and CDR2: LGHNA, YSLEER. After removal of 3 bases from V and 6 bases from J, the junction contained 8 bases not matched to a gene. The DNA of the CDR3 is TGCGCCAGCAGCCAGGGAACAGGGGCGGGTCAGCCCCAGCATTTT. Translated: CASSQGTGAGQPQHF.

The CDR3 coding sequence is TGTGCCTGGAGTGTTGGGGGCTCGGGCACTGAAGCTTTCTTT. Translated: CAWSVGGSGTEAFF. The rearrangement joins TRBV30 to TRBJ1-1; possibly TRBD1 for D (6 bases). The V gene's germline CDR1 is GTSNPN and CDR2 SVGIG (reference sequence). This CDR3 is built from 14 residues. V lost 0 bases to trimming and J lost 4 bases, with 12 bases between them.

The chain has TRBV5-1 and TRBJ1-1, with no clear D. The V and J ends lost 6 bases and 0 bases respectively, with 21 bases between them. Germline values: CDR1 SGHRS, CDR2 YFSETQ. This CDR3 has 17 amino acids. The DNA of the CDR3 is TGCGCCAGCAAGAAGTTAGGAGGGAGCCTAATGAACACTGAAGCTTTCTTT. Amino acids: CASKKLGGSLMNTEAFF. Based on the CDR3 plus reference TRBV5-1 and TRBJ1-1, the full variable domain is KAGVTQTPRYLIKTRGQQVTLSCSPISGHRSVSWYQQTPGQGLQFLFEYFSETQRNKGNFPGRFSGRQFSNSRSEMNVSTLELGDSALYLCASKKLGGSLMNTEAFFGQGTRLTVV.

The gene calls are TRBV6-5 and TRBJ2-6; TRBD1 matches at 7 bases. CDR1 and CDR2 (germline): MNHEY, SVGAGI. With 0 bases clipped from V and 4 bases from J, the junction kept 3 bases outside the gene matches. This CDR3 contains 16 residues. The CDR3 here is CASSYSDRVGANVLTF. CDR3 nucleotides: TGTGCCAGCAGTTACTCTGACAGGGTCGGGGCCAACGTCCTGACTTTC.

The genes are TRBV5-1 and TRBJ2-5; 8 nucleotides align to TRBD1. Germline V CDR1 and CDR2: SGHRS, YFSETQ. Germline trimming cut 4 bases from V and 2 bases from J; bases unmatched to any gene: 7. The CDR3 is 15 residues long. The CDR3 spells CASSPAGTGQETQYF. The DNA for the CDR3 is TGCGCCAGCAGCCCTGCCGGGACAGGACAAGAGACCCAGTACTTC.